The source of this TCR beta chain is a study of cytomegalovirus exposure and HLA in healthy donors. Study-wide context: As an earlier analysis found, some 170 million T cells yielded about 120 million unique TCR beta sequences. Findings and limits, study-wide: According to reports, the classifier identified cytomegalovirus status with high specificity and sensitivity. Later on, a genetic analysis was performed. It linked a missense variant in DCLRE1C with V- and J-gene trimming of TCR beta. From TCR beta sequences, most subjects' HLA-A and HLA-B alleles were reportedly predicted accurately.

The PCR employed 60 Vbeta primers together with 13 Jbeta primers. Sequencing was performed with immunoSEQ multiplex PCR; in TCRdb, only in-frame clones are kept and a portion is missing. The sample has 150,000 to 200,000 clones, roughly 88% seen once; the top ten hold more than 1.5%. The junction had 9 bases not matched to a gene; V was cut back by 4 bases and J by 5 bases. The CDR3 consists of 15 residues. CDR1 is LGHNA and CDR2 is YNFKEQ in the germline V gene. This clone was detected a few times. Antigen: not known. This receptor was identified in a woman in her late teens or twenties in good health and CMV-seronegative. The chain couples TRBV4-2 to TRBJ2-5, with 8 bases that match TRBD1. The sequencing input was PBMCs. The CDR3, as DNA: TGTGCCAGCAGCCCCACCGGGACAGGCCGCGAGACCCAGTACTTC. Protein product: CASSPTGTGRETQYF.